This entry lists 20 T cell receptor beta chains sequenced from one sample in a study of T cell changes during pregnancy in multiple sclerosis. The method was immunoSEQ multiplex PCR; TCRdb's version includes in-frame clones alone and lacks a portion of them. This table holds about 38,000 clones, more than 85% found once. The sequences come from CD8+ T cells from peripheral blood mononuclear cells, collected in the third trimester of pregnancy. Receptors originate from a female donor with multiple sclerosis, enrolled in a pregnancy study.

V is TRBV9 and J is TRBJ2-5; no firm D call. This CDR3 has 11 residues. The germline V and J ends were trimmed by 6 bases and 0 bases, with 3 bases remaining between them. In germline, CDR1 is SGDLS, CDR2 YYNGEE. The CDR3 sequence: CASTDQETQYF. DNA of the CDR3: TGTGCCAGCACCGACCAAGAGACCCAGTACTTC. Supplemented by reference TRBV9 and TRBJ2-5, the full variable domain reads DSGVTQTPKHLITATGQRVTLRCSPRSGDLSVYWYQQSLDQGLQFLIQYYNGEERAKGNILERFSAQQFPDLHSELNLSSLELGDSALYFCASTDQETQYFGPGTRLLVL.

This clone showed up just once. J is TRBJ2-5 and V is TRBV6-5; the match to TRBD1 covers 7 bases. This CDR3 contains 15 residues. Germline-derived CDR1 and CDR2 are MNHEY and SVGAGI. After removal of 0 bases from V and 2 bases from J, the junction contained 3 bases not matched to a gene. The CDR3 region has the DNA TGTGCCAGCAGTTACTCGACAGGGCAGCAAGAGACCCAGTACTTC. This gives the protein CASSYSTGQQETQYF.

The chain carries TRBV14 and TRBJ2-7; 8 positions agree with TRBD2. J gave up 0 bases and V 9 bases, and 10 bases lay outside the gene matches. There are 15 residues in the CDR3. Germline-derived CDR1 and CDR2 are SGHDN and FVKESK. In DNA form, the CDR3 reads TGTGCCAGTTCCCTTTTAGCGGGGAGCTCCTACGAGCAGTACTTC. This encodes CASSLLAGSSYEQYF.

This clone came up once. This chain links TRBV5-1 with TRBJ2-1, with TRBD2 identical over 13 bases. The CDR3 runs 14 residues. Unmatched junction bases numbered 2, after V lost 5 bases and J lost 6 bases. Germline V gene lookup returns CDR1 SGHRS and CDR2 YFSETQ. CDR3 bases: TGCGCCAGCAGGCGGACTAGCGGGGGCAATGAGCAGTTCTTC. Its protein is CASRRTSGGNEQFF.

The chain employs TRBV14 and TRBJ2-7; D is ambiguous. The V end was cut by 1 base, the J end by 5 bases, with 15 bases between. The CDR3 length is 15 residues. The germline V gene has CDR1 SGHDN and CDR2 FVKESK. The CDR3 is CASSQGYAELNEQYF. The CDR3 DNA sequence: TGTGCCAGCAGCCAAGGTTATGCGGAGCTTAACGAGCAGTACTTC.

The chain couples TRBV6-1 to TRBJ2-1; D is unresolved. Per the germline V gene, CDR1 is MNHNS and CDR2 is SASEGT. The germline V and J ends were trimmed by 3 bases and 4 bases, with 10 bases remaining between them. This CDR3 contains 14 residues. This CDR3 reads CASSDGPDYNEQFF. CDR3 bases: TGTGCCAGCAGTGATGGTCCAGATTACAATGAGCAGTTCTTC.

This clone was counted once. The rearrangement joins TRBV6-6 to TRBJ1-5; 8 bases are a match to TRBD1. V lost 8 bases to trimming and J lost 9 bases; unmatched junction nucleotides: 12. Germline V gene lookup returns CDR1 MNHNY and CDR2 SVGAGI (reference sequence). This CDR3 is 14 amino acids long. The CDR3: CASGFTGGDGPQHF. The CDR3 bases are TGTGCCAGCGGATTTACAGGGGGGGATGGGCCCCAGCATTTT.

V gene TRBV27 combines with J gene TRBJ2-3, with D maybe TRBD2 (5 bases). Germline V gene data show CDR1 as MNHEY and CDR2 as SMNVEV (reference sequence). This CDR3 spans 15 amino acids. Trimming took 5 bases from V and 6 from J, leaving 18 bases between them. CDR3 protein: CASSEESFTGDTQYF. The CDR3 region has the DNA TGTGCCAGCAGTGAAGAATCGTTTACGGGGGATACGCAGTATTTT.

The V and J genes are TRBV27 and TRBJ1-1, with 7 bases that match TRBD1. The CDR3 contains 13 residues. Trimming cost V 8 bases and J 11 bases; bases outside gene matches: 14. Germline V gene sequence: CDR1 MNHEY, CDR2 SMNVEV (reference sequence). The CDR3 spells CASGDRDPLKAFF. The CDR3 DNA is TGTGCCAGCGGTGACAGGGACCCATTGAAGGCTTTCTTT.

In its sample, this clone ranks as large. The gene calls are TRBV19 and TRBJ2-3; 9 bases match TRBD1. In germline, CDR1 is LNHDA, CDR2 SQIVND (reference sequence). V dropped 0 bases and J dropped 5; count of bases not matched to a gene: 6. The CDR3 totals 16 residues. In nucleotides, the CDR3 is TGTGCCAGTAGTATAGACGGGACAGGGTACCTAGATACGCAGTATTTT. Amino acid sequence: CASSIDGTGYLDTQYF.

This chain links TRBV19 with TRBJ2-2; D remains ambiguous. V was trimmed by 2 bases and J by 7 bases, leaving 11 bases between them. This CDR3 spans 14 amino acids. CDR1 LNHDA and CDR2 SQIVND come from the germline V gene (reference sequence). The CDR3 DNA reads TGTGCCAGTAGTATATTACAGTACGGCGGGGAGCTGTTTTTT. It encodes CASSILQYGGELFF.

The chain joins TRBV5-5 to TRBJ2-7; D may be TRBD2 (6 bases). V gave up 4 bases and J gave up 4 bases, with 15 bases separating them. The CDR3 totals 14 residues. In germline, CDR1 is SGHKS, CDR2 YYEKEE (reference sequence). The CDR3 loop is CASSIGTPGYEQYF. For the CDR3, the DNA is TGTGCCAGCAGCATCGGGACTCCCGGGTACGAGCAGTACTTC.

The rearrangement joins TRBV11-2 to TRBJ1-2; D possibly corresponds to TRBD1 (6 bases). CDR1 SGHAT and CDR2 FQNNGV come from the germline V gene. The CDR3 runs to 16 residues. V dropped 4 bases and J dropped 1 base, with 16 bases sitting between them. CDR3 in amino acids: CASSSPGQGRNYGYTF. CDR3 nucleotide sequence: TGTGCCAGCAGCTCGCCCGGGCAGGGGCGTAACTATGGCTACACCTTC.

This clone was recorded only once. The rearrangement joins TRBV27 to TRBJ1-2, with a tentative D call TRBD1 (6 bases). In germline, CDR1 is MNHEY, CDR2 SMNVEV (reference sequence). V was cut by 5 bases and J by 4 bases, with 14 bases left in between. The length of the CDR3 is 14 residues. This CDR3 reads CASSRYRDGYGYTF. CDR3 coding DNA: TGTGCCAGCAGTAGATACAGGGATGGCTATGGCTACACCTTC.

This clone was detected once. DNA of the CDR3: TGTGCCAGCAGTTTTACCGGGGCACAGGGCCTGGGGGCTTTCTTT. It codes for CASSFTGAQGLGAFF. The chain links TRBV7-2 to TRBJ1-1, with a weak D call TRBD1 (6 bases). Germline lookup yields CDR1 SGHTA and CDR2 FQGNSA. With 6 bases removed from V and 11 bases from J, the gap between germline ends came to 25 bases. The CDR3 spans 15 residues.

The chain combines TRBV21-1 with TRBJ1-4; the table names TRBD1, a call not compared with the DNA. TRBV21-1 is described as a pseudogene. The CDR3 has 12 amino acids. The CDR3 sequence: CASVTGDEKLFF. In DNA form, the CDR3 reads TGTGCCAGCGTCACAGGGGATGAAAAACTGTTTTTT.

The V call is TRBV19, the J call TRBJ2-5; D call uncertain. The CDR3 runs 13 residues. Deletions cut 5 bases from V and 4 bases from J, with 11 bases between. Germline values: CDR1 LNHDA, CDR2 SQIVND (reference sequence). The CDR3 DNA is TGTGCCAGTAGTCACGCAGGCATAGAGACCCAGTACTTC. It codes for CASSHAGIETQYF.

Comments on this clone: One junction end disagrees with the germline gene, perhaps due to a read error. The chain recombines TRBV13 with TRBJ1-2; D unresolved. Per germline, CDR1 PRHDT and CDR2 FYEKMQ (reference sequence). The length of the CDR3 is 14 residues. The CDR3 nucleotides read TGTGCCAGCAGCCTAGGGAGGTCGGACTATGGCTACACCTTC. Translated: CASSLGRSDYGYTF.

The chain links TRBV6-1 to TRBJ2-7; D ambiguous. CDR1 and CDR2 (germline): MNHNS, SASEGT. Trimming took 2 bases from V and 3 from J, leaving 11 bases between them. The CDR3 is made up of 14 amino acids. The CDR3 sequence: CASSERLVGYEQYF. Here the CDR3 DNA reads TGTGCCAGCAGTGAACGCCTAGTCGGCTACGAGCAGTACTTC.

The CDR3 region is CASSLGRGDQSGYTF. As DNA, the CDR3 is TGTGCCAGCAGCTTAGGCAGGGGCGACCAGAGCGGCTACACCTTC. The chain carries TRBV7-8 and TRBJ1-2; D perhaps matches TRBD1 (6 bases). V was shortened by 1 base and J by 8 bases, with 17 bases between the two germline ends. CDR1 SGHVS and CDR2 FQNEAQ come from the germline V gene. CDR3 length: 15 residues. The full variable domain, rest sourced from reference TRBV7-8 and TRBJ1-2, is GAGVSQSPRYKVAKRGQDVALRCDPISGHVSLFWYQQALGQGPEFLTYFQNEAQLDKSGLPSDRFFAERPEGSVSTLKIQRTQQEDSAVYLCASSLGRGDQSGYTFGSGTRLTVV.